This T cell receptor beta chain stems from a study of cytomegalovirus exposure and HLA in healthy donors. General study findings and limits: TCR beta V- and J-gene trimming, according to a later analysis, was linked to a missense DCLRE1C variant. For most TCR beta V segments, an earlier analysis put the productive rate at about 87% or about 30% of the time.

CDR3 length: 20 amino acids. V was clipped by 3 bases and J by 0 bases, with 24 bases between them. As to this clone: Its antigen is unidentified.

Vbeta (60) and Jbeta (13) primers were used in the PCR. In the original processing: Later reanalysis found tens of millions of unique TCR beta chains, roughly 10 million of them shared. The protocol was immunoSEQ multiplex PCR, while the TCRdb copy is restricted to in-frame clones and leaves out a portion. V, J and clone size are taken as reported in that table, and D and trimming were inferred from the DNA itself. Recorded for this sample: roughly 200,000 clones. The TCR originated in a man aged 25 to 40 in good health and CMV-seronegative. This rearrangement joins TRBV23-1 to TRBJ1-5; D possibly corresponds to TRBD1 (5 bases). TRBV23-1 has ORF status, its function being uncertain. Sequencing was done on a sample of PBMCs. The DNA of the CDR3 is TGCGCCAGCAGTCATACGGAACAGGCAACGGGGGATTATAGCAATCAGCCCCAGCATTTT. Its protein product is CASSHTEQATGDYSNQPQHF.